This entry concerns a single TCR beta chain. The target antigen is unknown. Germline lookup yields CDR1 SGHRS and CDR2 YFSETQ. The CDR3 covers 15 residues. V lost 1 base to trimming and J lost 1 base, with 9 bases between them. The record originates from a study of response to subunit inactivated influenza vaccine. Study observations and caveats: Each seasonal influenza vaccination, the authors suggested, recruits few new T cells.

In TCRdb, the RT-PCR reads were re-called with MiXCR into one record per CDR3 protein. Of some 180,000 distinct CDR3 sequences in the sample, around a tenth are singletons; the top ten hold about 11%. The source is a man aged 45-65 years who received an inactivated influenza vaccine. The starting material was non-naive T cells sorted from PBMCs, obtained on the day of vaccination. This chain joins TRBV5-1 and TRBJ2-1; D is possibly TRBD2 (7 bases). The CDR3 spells CASSLRGASYNEQFF. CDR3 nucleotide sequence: TGCGCCAGCAGCTTGCGGGGGGCATCCTACAATGAGCAGTTCTTC.